One and the same sample provided the 18 T cell receptor beta chains below, sequenced in a study of cytomegalovirus exposure and HLA in healthy donors. PCR used 60 Vbeta primers and 13 Jbeta primers. The assay was immunoSEQ multiplex PCR, and TCRdb's table has in-frame clones only and misses some. The sample lists about 180,000 clones, around 80% occurring once. The sequencing sample was made of PBMCs. The receptors originated from a woman aged 25 to 39 in good health and CMV-seropositive.

The J gene is TRBJ2-3, the V gene TRBV7-9, with 7 bases identical to TRBD2. This CDR3 comprises 16 residues. Germline CDR1 and CDR2: SEHNR and FQNEAQ (reference sequence). V shed 5 bases, J shed 4 bases, and the junction held 12 bases outside the gene matches. CDR3 region: CASSAGDGEAADTQYF. DNA for the CDR3: TGTGCCAGCAGCGCGGGGGACGGCGAGGCGGCAGATACGCAGTATTTT. The complete variable domain, with remaining parts taken from reference TRBV7-9 and TRBJ2-3, reads DTGVSQNPRHKITKRGQNVTFRCDPISEHNRLYWYRQTLGQGPEFLTYFQNEAQLEKSRLLSDRFSAERPKGSFSTLEIQRTEQGDSAMYLCASSAGDGEAADTQYFGPGTRLTVL.

This clone appeared once. The chain couples TRBV7-3 to TRBJ2-7, with 11 positions matching TRBD1. The germline CDR1 and CDR2 sequences are SGHTA and FQGTGA. The CDR3 is 15 residues long. Trimming at V came to 2 bases and at J to 7 bases, leaving 7 bases not matched to a gene. The CDR3 DNA follows: TGTGCCAGCAGCTTAGGGACAGGGGGGATTGAGGAGCAGTACTTC. Translated, it gives CASSLGTGGIEEQYF. Based on the CDR3 plus reference TRBV7-3 and TRBJ2-7, the full variable domain is GAGVSQTPSNKVTEKGKYVELRCDPISGHTALYWYRQSLGQGPEFLIYFQGTGAADDSGLPNDRFFAVRPEGSVSTLKIQRTERGDSAVYLCASSLGTGGIEEQYFGPGTRLTVT.

The gene calls are TRBV13 and TRBJ2-3; weak D call: TRBD2 (6 bases). The CDR3 totals 16 residues. Germline V gene data show CDR1 as PRHDT and CDR2 as FYEKMQ (reference sequence). The ends were cut back, 1 base at V and 0 bases at J, with 11 bases in the middle. Here the CDR3 reads CASSLAAGSSTDTQYF. CDR3 nucleotides: TGTGCCAGCAGCTTAGCGGCGGGATCAAGCACAGATACGCAGTATTTT.

J is TRBJ2-1 and V is TRBV7-9; D perhaps matches TRBD2 (6 bases). Germline CDR1 SEHNR, CDR2 FQNEAQ (reference sequence). The CDR3 has 14 residues. V was cut by 3 bases and J by 5 bases, with 11 bases left in between. CDR3 in DNA: TGTGCCAGCAGCTTGGTGGGGACTCACAATGAGCAGTTCTTC. Its protein is CASSLVGTHNEQFF.

V and J are TRBV28 and TRBJ1-3; 7 bases fit TRBD1. CDR3 length: 16 amino acids. V lost 7 bases and J lost 2; bases outside the gene matches: 11. CDR1 is MDHEN, CDR2 SYDVKM, per germline. CDR3 DNA sequence: TGTGCCAGCATTGGGACAGTGGCGGTCGCTGGAAACACCATATATTTT. Residues: CASIGTVAVAGNTIYF.

This rearrangement joins TRBV4-2 to TRBJ2-3; a weak D match, TRBD2 (7 bases). V lost 0 bases and J 2 bases, leaving 18 bases between the germline ends. CDR1 and CDR2 from the germline V gene are LGHNA and YNFKEQ. The CDR3 runs 18 residues. The CDR3 reads CASSQDQLAGALTDTQYF. The CDR3 nucleotides read TGTGCCAGCAGCCAAGATCAATTGGCGGGGGCCCTCACAGATACGCAGTATTTT.

This clone was counted between two and nine times. J is TRBJ2-1 and V is TRBV5-4, with a tentative D call TRBD2 (6 bases). The ends were cut back, 3 bases at V and 7 bases at J, with 20 bases in the middle. Germline V CDR1 and CDR2: SGHNT, YYREEE (reference sequence). The CDR3 runs to 16 residues. In nucleotides, the CDR3 is TGTGCCAGCAGCTGGGGAGGTCCTGGCGGGGTAAATGAGCAGTTCTTC. The encoded protein is CASSWGGPGGVNEQFF.

The rearrangement uses TRBV7-9 and TRBJ2-2; TRBD1 agrees at 7 bases. The CDR3 contains 16 residues. The V and J ends lost 8 bases and 7 bases, in that order; junction bases with no gene match: 16. Germline CDR1 SEHNR, CDR2 FQNEAQ (reference sequence). DNA for the CDR3: TGTGCCAGCGCGAATAGAGCGACAGGGAGTATCGGGGAGCTGTTTTTT. As protein: CASANRATGSIGELFF.

As regards this clone: In the same sample, other DNA sequences code for this CDR3. The chain employs TRBV28 and TRBJ2-3; 9 positions match TRBD2. Germline CDR1 and CDR2: MDHEN and SYDVKM. The length of the CDR3 is 15 residues. V shed 5 bases and J 0 bases; nucleotides not matched to a gene: 3. As DNA, the CDR3 is TGTGCCAGCAGTCCGCGGGGGGGGAGCACAGATACGCAGTATTTT. Translated: CASSPRGGSTDTQYF.

The rearrangement links TRBV5-5 to TRBJ1-6, with a weak D call TRBD1 (5 bases). The germline V gene encodes CDR1 SGHKS and CDR2 YYEKEE (reference sequence). This CDR3 has 14 residues. Trimming cost V 1 base and J 5 bases, with 7 bases left between them. In nucleotides, the CDR3 is TGTGCCAGCAGCTTGTGGGGGGATAATTCACCCCTCCACTTT. Translation gives CASSLWGDNSPLHF.

The chain has TRBV19 and TRBJ1-5; D is unresolved. The V end lost 3 bases, the J end lost 4 bases, and 10 bases lay between the germline ends. CDR3 length: 14 residues. The V gene's germline CDR1 is LNHDA and CDR2 SQIVND (reference sequence). The CDR3 sequence: CASSMGSGNQPQHF. The DNA of the CDR3 is TGTGCCAGTAGTATGGGTTCGGGGAATCAGCCCCAGCATTTT.

This chain connects TRBV28 to TRBJ2-7; D is undetermined. V lost 2 bases to trimming and J lost 3 bases, with 8 bases between them. CDR1 is MDHEN, CDR2 SYDVKM, per germline. The CDR3 is 13 residues long. The CDR3 reads CASSLGTLYEQYF. Written as DNA, the CDR3 is TGTGCCAGCAGTTTAGGCACCCTCTACGAGCAGTACTTC.

This sequence joins TRBV7-2 and TRBJ2-3; 7 bases fit TRBD2. The CDR3 is 15 residues long. The germline CDR1 and CDR2 sequences are SGHTA and FQGNSA. With 1 base clipped from V and 4 bases from J, the junction kept 5 bases outside the gene matches. CDR3 residues: CASSLGGLIADTQYF. CDR3 DNA: TGTGCCAGCAGCTTAGGGGGACTAATAGCAGATACGCAGTATTTT.

The V and J genes are TRBV9 and TRBJ1-6; D is unresolved. The V and J ends lost 3 bases and 12 bases respectively, with 16 bases between them. CDR3 length equals 14 residues. Germline assignment: CDR1 SGDLS and CDR2 YYNGEE. CDR3 sequence (DNA): TGTGCCAGCAGCGCCTCCTCGACTCAAGGACCCCTCCACTTT. Protein product: CASSASSTQGPLHF.

The V call is TRBV5-8, the J call TRBJ2-3; 9 bases match TRBD2. The CDR3 extends over 14 amino acids. Germline-derived CDR1 and CDR2 are SGHTS and YDEGEE. After removal of 4 bases from V and 5 bases from J, the junction contained 5 bases not matched to a gene. In DNA, the CDR3 is TGTGCCAGCAGCCTTAGCGGGGGAAGAGATACGCAGTATTTT. Translated, it gives CASSLSGGRDTQYF. The whole variable domain, remainder taken from reference TRBV5-8 and TRBJ2-3, is EAGVTQSPTHLIKTRGQQATLRCSPISGHTSVYWYQQALGLGLQFLLWYDEGEERNRGNFPPRFSGRQFPNYSSELNVNALELEDSALYLCASSLSGGRDTQYFGPGTRLTVL.

This chain links TRBV5-4 with TRBJ1-4, with 9 bases fitting TRBD1. The ends lost 4 bases at V and 5 bases at J; junction bases unmatched: 6. This CDR3 is 15 amino acids long. In germline, CDR1 is SGHNT, CDR2 YYREEE (reference sequence). The CDR3 DNA follows: TGTGCCAGCAGCCCGGACAGGGGTCAAAATGAAAAACTGTTTTTT. This gives the protein CASSPDRGQNEKLFF.

This chain links TRBV2 with TRBJ1-2; no definite D call. CDR1 and CDR2 (germline): SNHLY, FYNNEI. The CDR3 covers 12 residues. V lost 6 bases to trimming and J lost 7 bases, with 12 bases between them. The CDR3 sequence is CASRGSERGYTF. CDR3 bases: TGTGCCAGCAGGGGGAGCGAGCGTGGCTACACCTTC.

The CDR3 DNA reads TGTGCCAGCAGTTTAAAGGGACTAGCGGGGGGGCAAGAGACCCAGTACTTC. It translates to CASSLKGLAGGQETQYF. The chain carries TRBV28 and TRBJ2-5; 16 bases are a match to TRBD2. The CDR3 loop spans 17 amino acids. The V gene end was trimmed by 2 bases and the J gene end by 2 bases; junction bases not matched to a gene: 2. Germline lookup yields CDR1 MDHEN and CDR2 SYDVKM.